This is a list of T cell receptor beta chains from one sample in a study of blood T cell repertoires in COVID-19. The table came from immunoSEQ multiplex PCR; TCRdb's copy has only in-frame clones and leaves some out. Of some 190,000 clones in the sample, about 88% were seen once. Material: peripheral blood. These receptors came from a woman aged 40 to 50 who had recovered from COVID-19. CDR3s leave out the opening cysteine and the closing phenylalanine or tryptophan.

CDR3aa: ASSPDRARGDTQY
v_gene: TRBV6-4

CDR3aa: ASSPVRAGELF
v_gene: TRBV11-3

CDR3aa: ASRTGTGRNSPLH
v_gene: TRBV28

CDR3aa: ASSPNREETQY
v_gene: TRBV18

CDR3aa: ASSAGQEANTIY
v_gene: TRBV5-4

CDR3aa: ASSYDGPGETQY
v_gene: TRBV7-6

CDR3aa: ASSQAKEQY
v_gene: TRBV3-1/TRBV3-2

CDR3aa: AWSVPWDRGNQPQH
v_gene: TRBV30

CDR3aa: ASSNRDSNYNEQF
v_gene: TRBV7-9

CDR3aa: ASTLRGGSYNEQF
v_gene: TRBV28

CDR3aa: ASEGGGRANEQF
v_gene: TRBV5-6

CDR3aa: ASSPYRDRGVAEQY
v_gene: TRBV18

CDR3aa: ATSRGSKIGEQY
v_gene: TRBV11-2

CDR3aa: ASRRLAEQF
v_gene: TRBV27

CDR3aa: ASSWRLAETQY
v_gene: TRBV7-2

CDR3aa: ASSSQGNMNTEAF
v_gene: TRBV5-1

CDR3aa: SASVSGRSYEQY
v_gene: TRBV20-1

CDR3aa: ASSQASGASYEQY
v_gene: TRBV3-1/TRBV3-2

CDR3aa: ASRPGTGASFGAEAF
v_gene: TRBV5-1

CDR3aa: ASLGQGGIQY
v_gene: TRBV19

CDR3aa: SASSDRNQPQH
v_gene: TRBV20-1

CDR3aa: ASSEFLSSGANVLT
v_gene: TRBV2

CDR3aa: ASSLVGGSQPQH
v_gene: TRBV5-6

CDR3aa: ASSFGEGRTAKNIQY
v_gene: TRBV7-2

CDR3aa: ASSLSGTGFYNEQF
v_gene: TRBV19

CDR3aa: ASSLRTTSGYNSPLH
v_gene: TRBV5-6

CDR3aa: SVQTGVGQPQH
v_gene: TRBV29-1